This passage covers 4 T cell receptor beta chains from one sample sequenced in a study of spatial heterogeneity in lung cancer. MiXCR was run by TCRdb on the 5' RACE reads, yielding one entry per CDR3 protein. The sample holds roughly 14,000 distinct CDR3 sequences, around 10% seen once. Sample time point: sample taken at primary tumor resection. Frozen PBMC, nontumor lung or tumor provided whole RNA, which was sequenced unsorted. The sample consisted of PBMCs, taken at surgery. These receptors came from a male donor with early-stage non-small cell lung cancer.

This clonotype was picked up many times. The chain recombines TRBV20-1 with TRBJ2-7; 7 nucleotides agree with TRBD2. Germline V gene sequence: CDR1 DFQATT, CDR2 SNEGSKA (reference sequence). Trimming at V came to 6 bases and at J to 4 bases, leaving 12 bases not matched to a gene. The CDR3 runs 14 residues. In DNA, the CDR3 is TGCAGTGCCTCGACTAGCCTCTTCGGGTACGAGCAGTACTTC. Encoded protein: CSASTSLFGYEQYF.

This clonotype was observed many times. CDR3: CASSRRETQYF. The CDR3 nucleotides are TGTGCCAGCAGTAGGAGGGAGACCCAGTACTTC. The chain combines TRBV6-5 with TRBJ2-5, with D perhaps TRBD2 (5 bases). CDR3 size: 11 residues. Trimming cost V 5 bases and J 5 bases, with 6 bases left between them. The germline V gene encodes CDR1 MNHEY and CDR2 SVGAGI.

This clonotype was detected many times. At one end, the junction sequence differs from germline, possibly due to a read error. The chain combines TRBV6-6 with TRBJ2-7; D perhaps matches TRBD2 (5 bases). CDR3 size: 11 residues. Germline-derived CDR1 and CDR2 are MNHNY and SVGAGI (reference sequence). CDR3 nucleotides: TGTGCCAGCAGTTACTCGGAGGACCTTTATTTC. It yields the protein CASSYSEDLYF.

The V call is TRBV28, the J call TRBJ2-1; 13 bases fit TRBD2. The CDR3 is 16 amino acids. Unmatched junction bases numbered 6, after V lost 6 bases and J lost 4 bases. Germline V gene lookup returns CDR1 MDHEN and CDR2 SYDVKM. CDR3 amino acids: CASSLGLAGHYNEQFF. The CDR3, as DNA: TGTGCCAGCAGCCTGGGACTAGCGGGACATTACAATGAGCAGTTCTTC.